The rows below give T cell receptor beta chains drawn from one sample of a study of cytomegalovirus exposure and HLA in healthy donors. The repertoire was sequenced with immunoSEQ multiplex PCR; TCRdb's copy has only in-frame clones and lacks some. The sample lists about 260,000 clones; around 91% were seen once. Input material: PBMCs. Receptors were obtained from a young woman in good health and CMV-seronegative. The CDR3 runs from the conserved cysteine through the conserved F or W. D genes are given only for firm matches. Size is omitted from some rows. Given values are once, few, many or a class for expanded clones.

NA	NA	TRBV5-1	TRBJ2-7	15	TGCGCCAGCAGCTTGGATTCGTCGACAGCCTACGAGCAGTACTTC	CASSLDSSTAYEQYF
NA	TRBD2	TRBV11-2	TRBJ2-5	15	TGTGCCAGCAGCTTACCAGCGGGAGGTCAAGAGACCCAGTACTTC	CASSLPAGGQETQYF
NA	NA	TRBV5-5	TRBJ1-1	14	TGTGCCAGCAGCTTGTCCGCCCTCGGGCCTGAAGCTTTCTTT	CASSLSALGPEAFF
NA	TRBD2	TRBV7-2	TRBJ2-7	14	TGTGCCAGCAGCTTAGGCGGGAGGGCCGGCGAGCAGTACTTC	CASSLGGRAGEQYF
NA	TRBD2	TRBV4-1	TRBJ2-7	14	TGCGCCAGCAGCCTCGGGACTACGGAGGACGAGCAGTACTTC	CASSLGTTEDEQYF
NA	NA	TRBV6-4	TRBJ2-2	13	TGTGCCAGCAGTGATTTTGTGGCCGGGGAGCTGTTTTTT	CASSDFVAGELFF
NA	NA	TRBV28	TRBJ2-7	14	TGTGCCACCAGCTGGACGGGTGACGACTACGAGCAGTACTTC	CATSWTGDDYEQYF
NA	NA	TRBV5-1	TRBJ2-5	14	TGCGCCAGCAGCAGTTACGACGTTCCAGAGACCCAGTACTTC	CASSSYDVPETQYF
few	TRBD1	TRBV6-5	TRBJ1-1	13	TGTGCCAGCAGTACAGGGGGGAACACTGAAGCTTTCTTT	CASSTGGNTEAFF
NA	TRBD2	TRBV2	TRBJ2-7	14	TGTGCCAGCAGACTACTAGCGGGAGTCTACGAGCAGTACTTC	CASRLLAGVYEQYF
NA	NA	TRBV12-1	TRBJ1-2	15	TGTGCCAGCAGCCAGGGGTTGGATCGGAACTATGGCTACACCTTC	CASSQGLDRNYGYTF
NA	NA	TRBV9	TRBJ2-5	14	TGTGCCAGCAGCGTAGCGACGGATCAAGAGACCCAGTACTTC	CASSVATDQETQYF
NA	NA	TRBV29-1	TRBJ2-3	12	TGCAGCGTTGAAGTGTCGGCAGATACGCAGTATTTT	CSVEVSADTQYF
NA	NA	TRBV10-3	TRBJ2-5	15	TGTGCCATCAGTCCGGGACGCCAGTTCGGAGAGACCCAGTACTTC	CAISPGRQFGETQYF
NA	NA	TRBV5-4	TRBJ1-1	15	TGTGCCAGCAGCGTGTTGGGGGGCGGATCGACTGAAGCTTTCTTT	CASSVLGGGSTEAFF
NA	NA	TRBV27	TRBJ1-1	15	TGTGCCAGCAGTTTATCGGCGAAATGGGGCACTGAAGCTTTCTTT	CASSLSAKWGTEAFF
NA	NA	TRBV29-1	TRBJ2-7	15	TGCAGCGTTTACGGGGGACAAGGGGGAGGCTACGAGCAGTACTTC	CSVYGGQGGGYEQYF
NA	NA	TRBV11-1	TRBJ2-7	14	TGTGCCAGCAGCTTAGTGGCAGGGGCCTACGAGCAGTACTTC	CASSLVAGAYEQYF
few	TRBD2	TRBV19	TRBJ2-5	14	TGTGCCAGTAGTATCGGCGGGAGCGGAGAGACCCAGTACTTC	CASSIGGSGETQYF
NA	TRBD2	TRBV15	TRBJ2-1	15	TGTGCCACCAGCAGAGGGACTAGCGGGAGCAATGAGCAGTTCTTC	CATSRGTSGSNEQFF
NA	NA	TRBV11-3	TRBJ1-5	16	TGTGCCAGCAGCCAAGGGGGGGCAGGGCACAATCAGCCCCAGCATTTT	CASSQGGAGHNQPQHF
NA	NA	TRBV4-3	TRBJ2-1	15	TGCGCCAGCAGCCCAGGAGGCGGGCAGTACAATGAGCAGTTCTTC	CASSPGGGQYNEQFF
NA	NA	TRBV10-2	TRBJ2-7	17	TGCGCCAGCAGCGGCTACCTAGCGCGAGGGAATCCATACGAGCAGTACTTC	CASSGYLARGNPYEQYF
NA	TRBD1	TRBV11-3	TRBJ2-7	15	TGTGCCAGCAGTCCCCTCAGGGGGAGAACCTACGAGCAGTACTTC	CASSPLRGRTYEQYF
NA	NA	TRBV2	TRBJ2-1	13	TGTGCCAGCAGTGTCGGTGCCGTCAATGAGCAGTTCTTC	CASSVGAVNEQFF
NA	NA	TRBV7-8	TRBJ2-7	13	TGTGCCAGCAGTTTCTCGCCGTCCTACGAGCAGTACTTC	CASSFSPSYEQYF
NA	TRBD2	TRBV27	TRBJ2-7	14	TGTGCCAGCAGTCCCTCCACTAGCGGGTACGAGCAGTACTTC	CASSPSTSGYEQYF
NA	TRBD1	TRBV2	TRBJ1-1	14	TGTGCCAGCAGTGACAGGGGGCGAAACACTGAAGCTTTCTTT	CASSDRGRNTEAFF
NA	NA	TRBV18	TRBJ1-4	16	TGTGCCAGCTCACCCAACACGTGGGGGTCTAATGAAAAACTGTTTTTT	CASSPNTWGSNEKLFF
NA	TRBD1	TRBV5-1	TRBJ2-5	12	TGCGCCAGCAGCAGGGACAGGGATGCCCAGTACTTC	CASSRDRDAQYF
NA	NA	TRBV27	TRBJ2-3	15	TGTGCCAGCACCCCTTCGGCCTGGGGAGGAGATACGCAGTATTTT	CASTPSAWGGDTQYF
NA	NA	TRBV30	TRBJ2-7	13	TGTGCCTGGAGTGTACTCAGCTCCTACGAGCAGTACTTC	CAWSVLSSYEQYF
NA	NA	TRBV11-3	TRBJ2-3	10	TGTGCCAGCAGCTTAGATACGCAGTATTTT	CASSLDTQYF
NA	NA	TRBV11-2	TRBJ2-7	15	TGTGCCAGCAGCTTAGGGGCGGGTAGCTCCTACGAGCAGTACTTC	CASSLGAGSSYEQYF
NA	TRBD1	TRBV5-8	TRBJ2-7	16	TGTGCCAGCAGCCTATTCCCAGGACAGGGGGCCGACGAGCAGTACTTC	CASSLFPGQGADEQYF
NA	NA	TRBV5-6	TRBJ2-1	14	TGTGCCAGCAGGCCCCGGGACCTATACAATGAGCAGTTCTTC	CASRPRDLYNEQFF
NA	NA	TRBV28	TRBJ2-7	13	TGTGCCAGCAGTTGGACACCGCCCTACGAGCAGTACTTC	CASSWTPPYEQYF
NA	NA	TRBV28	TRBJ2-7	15	TGTGCCAGCAGCTGGTCCGGAGGCCTTACCTACGAGCAGTACTTC	CASSWSGGLTYEQYF
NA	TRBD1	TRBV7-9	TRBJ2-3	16	TGTGCCAGCAGCTTAGGGGGACAGGGGCGCACAGATACGCAGTATTTT	CASSLGGQGRTDTQYF
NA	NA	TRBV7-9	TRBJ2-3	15	TGTGCCAGCAGCCCCGTACATATGGCCACAGATACGCAGTATTTT	CASSPVHMATDTQYF
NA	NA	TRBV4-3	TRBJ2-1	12	TGCGCCAGCAGCCACAGCGGCAATGAGCAGTTCTTC	CASSHSGNEQFF
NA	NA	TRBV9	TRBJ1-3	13	TGTGCCAGCAGCTTCCAGAGTGGAAACACCATATATTTT	CASSFQSGNTIYF
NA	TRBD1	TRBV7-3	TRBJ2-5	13	TGTGCCAGCAGTGGACAGGGAGGAGAGACCCAGTACTTC	CASSGQGGETQYF
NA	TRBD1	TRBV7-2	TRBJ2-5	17	TGTGCCAGCAGCTTAGTAGGGACAGGGAATTACTTGAAGACCCAGTACTTC	CASSLVGTGNYLKTQYF
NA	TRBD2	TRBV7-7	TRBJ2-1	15	TGTGCCAGCAGCTTAGCTAGCGGGATAGGGTCCGAGCAGTTCTTC	CASSLASGIGSEQFF
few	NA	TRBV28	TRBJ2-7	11	TGTGCCAGCAGCTGGTCCTACGAGCAGTACTTC	CASSWSYEQYF
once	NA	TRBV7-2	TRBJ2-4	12	TGTGCCAGCAGCTTAGCTCGGCAGCTCCAGTACTTC	CASSLARQLQYF
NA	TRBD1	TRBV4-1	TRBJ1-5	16	TGCGCCAGCAGCCCCCACGACAGGGAGAGCAATCAGCCCCAGCATTTT	CASSPHDRESNQPQHF
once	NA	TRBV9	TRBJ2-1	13	TGTGCCAGCAGCGTAGTAGTATCGGGTGAGCAGTTCTTC	CASSVVVSGEQFF
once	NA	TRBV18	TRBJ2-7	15	TGTGCCAGCTCACGAACCTCCCCTGGAAGCTACGAGCAGTACTTC	CASSRTSPGSYEQYF
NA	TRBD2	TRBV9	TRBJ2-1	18	TGTGCCAGCAGCGTGTCTGCTACGGGAGGGCGGTCCTACAATGAGCAGTTCTTC	CASSVSATGGRSYNEQFF
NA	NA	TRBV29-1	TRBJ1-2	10	TGCAGCGTTGGTGGATATGGCTACACCTTC	CSVGGYGYTF
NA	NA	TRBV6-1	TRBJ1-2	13	TGTGCCAGCAGTGAAGGGGGGGCCAATGGCTACACCTTC	CASSEGGANGYTF